Only a few counts were recorded for the clone carrying this T cell receptor beta chain. Its antigen is unidentified. Using its own MiXCR run on the 5' RACE reads, TCRdb lists one record per CDR3 protein. This table has some 69,000 distinct CDR3 sequences, roughly 17% appearing once. The data were obtained in a study of T-cell memory formation after mild COVID-19. Study details: Clusters were largely donor specific.

Overall study findings and caveats: Pre-infection memory harbored some responding clones, suggesting cross-reactive memory joined. A second wave expanding day 15 to 37 was CD4+-biased; contracting clones were balanced.

CDR3 size: 16 residues. The V gene lost 4 bases and the J gene lost 0 bases, with 16 bases spanning the gap. Germline values: CDR1 LGHNA, CDR2 YNFKEQ. V is TRBV4-2 and J is TRBJ2-7; possibly TRBD1 or TRBD2 for D (6 bases each). Sequencing was performed on PBMCs or a T cell subset sorted from them (not recorded which). This TCR derives from an adult woman who had mild COVID-19 (a few samples of this study predate the infection). Cell type and time point are not known. The CDR3 DNA reads TGTGCCAGCAGCCGTTATGGGGGGACAAGCTCCTACGAGCAGTACTTC. Translation: CASSRYGGTSSYEQYF.